Shown below are 21 T cell receptor beta chains from a single sample sequenced in a study of identical twins. TCRdb analysed the 5' RACE reads with MiXCR anew, one entry per CDR3 protein. The sample holds about 690,000 distinct CDR3 sequences, approximately 22% seen once. The same specimen was also included in a second study, on T cells expressing NK-cell markers.

Sequencing was carried out using PBMCs. These TCRs come from a woman aged 18-29 years in good health.

Comments on this clonotype: One base away lies a much larger clone, so this may be a sequencing read error. The rearrangement uses TRBV27 and TRBJ2-7, with a tentative D call TRBD2 (5 bases). Germline lookup yields CDR1 MNHEY and CDR2 SMNVEV (reference sequence). V was pared by 6 bases and J by 4 bases, with 13 bases between. The CDR3 runs 13 residues. CDR3 in amino acids: CASRLARVYEQYF. The CDR3 region has the DNA TGTGCCAGCAGATTAGCGCGAGTTTACGAGCAGTACTTC.

Notes on this clonotype: Germline and junction disagree at one end, which may indicate a read error. The chain links TRBV12-3 or TRBV12-4 to TRBJ2-7, with D maybe TRBD2 (5 bases). CDR3 length equals 11 residues. CDR3 nucleotides: TGTGCCAGCAGTTTAGCGGGAGCGATGTTCTTC. Amino acids: CASSLAGAMFF.

This clonotype was counted a few times. The V and J genes are TRBV5-1 and TRBJ2-3, with TRBD1 identical over 7 bases. The CDR3 runs 14 residues. The ends lost 5 bases at V and 4 bases at J; junction bases unmatched: 7. Germline-derived CDR1 and CDR2 are SGHRS and YFSETQ. In nucleotides, the CDR3 is TGCGCCAGCAGGGCACAGGGGCGCGCAGATACGCAGTATTTT. This translates into CASRAQGRADTQYF.

This clonotype was seen many times. This sequence joins TRBV15 and TRBJ2-3, with a weak D call TRBD2 (6 bases). CDR1 is LNHNV, CDR2 YYDKDF, per germline (reference sequence). The CDR3 has 16 amino acids. The V and J ends lost 0 bases and 4 bases respectively, with 14 bases between them. The CDR3 loop reads CATSRDRGGGADTQYF. CDR3 coding DNA: TGTGCCACCAGCAGAGATCGGGGCGGAGGGGCAGATACGCAGTATTTT.

This clonotype was counted only a few times. J is TRBJ1-1 and V is TRBV4-3; no reliable D call. The germline CDR1 and CDR2 sequences are LGHNA and YSLEER. There are 14 residues in the CDR3. V lost 0 bases and J lost 12, with 17 bases in between. The chain's CDR3 is CASSQEKGVLRTFF. In DNA form, the CDR3 reads TGCGCCAGCAGCCAAGAGAAGGGCGTTTTGCGAACTTTCTTT.

This clonotype was seen only a few times. The chain couples TRBV7-9 to TRBJ2-7; D may be TRBD2 (5 bases). The CDR3 has 16 amino acids. CDR1 is SEHNR and CDR2 is FQNEAQ in the germline V gene (reference sequence). Between the trimmed V and J ends, which lost 5 bases and 7 bases, there was a span of 24 bases. CDR3 residues: CASSPSWTPMPGEQYF. The CDR3 coding sequence is TGTGCCAGCAGCCCTTCCTGGACTCCGATGCCCGGGGAGCAGTACTTC.

This clonotype appeared a few times. The V gene is TRBV12-3 or TRBV12-4, the J gene TRBJ1-5, with D perhaps TRBD1 (6 bases). The CDR3 spans 14 residues. With 6 bases removed from V and 4 bases from J, the gap between germline ends came to 13 bases. CDR3: CASRSATGNQPQHF. In DNA form, the CDR3 reads TGTGCCAGCAGGTCGGCCACAGGGAATCAGCCCCAGCATTTT.

This clonotype was detected ten times or more. The V call is TRBV29-1, the J call TRBJ2-3; the D gene is possibly TRBD2 (5 bases). The germline V and J ends were trimmed by 0 bases and 5 bases, with 6 bases remaining between them. Germline CDR1 reads SQVTM; CDR2 reads ANQGSEA. CDR3 length equals 12 residues. The CDR3 DNA is TGCAGCGTTGAAGAAGGAGGAGATACGCAGTATTTT. Protein sequence: CSVEEGGDTQYF.

The chain has TRBV12-3 or TRBV12-4 and TRBJ2-1; 7 bases match TRBD2. This CDR3 has 14 residues. Trimming removed 5 bases from V and 8 bases from J; junction bases left unmatched: 9. CDR3: CASSMGREFDEQFF. The CDR3 region has the DNA TGTGCCAGCAGTATGGGGCGGGAGTTCGATGAGCAGTTCTTC.

The V call is TRBV9, the J call TRBJ2-3; tentative D call: TRBD2 (7 bases). This CDR3 is built from 14 residues. Germline V gives CDR1 SGDLS, CDR2 YYNGEE. Trimming shortened V by 4 bases and J by 5 bases, and 14 bases separated the two germline ends. This chain's CDR3 is CASSSQGGVDTQYF. The CDR3 nucleotides read TGTGCCAGCAGCTCACAGGGAGGGGTAGATACGCAGTATTTT. Variable domain in full (rest from reference TRBV9 and TRBJ2-3): DSGVTQTPKHLITATGQRVTLRCSPRSGDLSVYWYQQSLDQGLQFLIQYYNGEERAKGNILERFSAQQFPDLHSELNLSSLELGDSALYFCASSSQGGVDTQYFGPGTRLTVL.

The chain uses TRBV6-5 and TRBJ2-7; D uncertain. The germline V and J ends were trimmed by 4 bases and 5 bases, with 12 bases remaining between them. The CDR3 length is 13 residues. Looked up from germline, CDR1 is MNHEY and CDR2 is SVGAGI. The CDR3 DNA follows: TGTGCCAGCAGTTGGAAAAGCCGGGACGAGCAGTACTTC. Amino acids: CASSWKSRDEQYF.

The chain employs TRBV15 and TRBJ2-5; no clear D gene. This CDR3 has 12 residues. V lost 0 bases and J 13 bases, leaving 12 bases between the germline ends. Germline V gene data show CDR1 as LNHNV and CDR2 as YYDKDF (reference sequence). CDR3 in amino acids: CATSRDISPPYF. As DNA, the CDR3 is TGTGCCACCAGCAGAGATATAAGCCCTCCGTACTTC.

This clonotype came up a few times. The rearrangement uses TRBV20-1 and TRBJ2-3; tentatively, D is TRBD2 (6 bases). This CDR3 spans 13 amino acids. V was shortened by 6 bases and J by 5 bases, with 15 bases between the two germline ends. From germline, CDR1 is DFQATT and CDR2 SNEGSKA (reference sequence). CDR3 loop: CSAKTRPQDTQYF. Written as DNA, the CDR3 is TGCAGTGCCAAGACTAGGCCCCAAGATACGCAGTATTTT.

The chain is built from TRBV20-1 and TRBJ2-1; TRBD2 agrees at 8 bases. The length of the CDR3 is 17 residues. Germline V CDR1 and CDR2: DFQATT, SNEGSKA (reference sequence). Trimming at V came to 0 bases and at J to 8 bases, leaving 15 bases not matched to a gene. CDR3 DNA sequence: TGCAGTGCTAGAGAAGCGGGGGCCGGGACTATCGTCGATGAGCAGTTCTTC. Translated, it gives CSAREAGAGTIVDEQFF.

This clonotype has more than one count but fewer than ten. The chain combines TRBV20-1 with TRBJ1-2; possible D gene TRBD1, 6 bases. Germline CDR1 DFQATT, CDR2 SNEGSKA (reference sequence). The CDR3 length is 14 residues. Trimming cost V 1 base and J 9 bases, with 18 bases left between them. CDR3 sequence (DNA): TGCAGTGCTAGAGCCCTTTACGGGGGCAGTAGCTACACCTTC. Translated, it gives CSARALYGGSSYTF.

In this sample, this clonotype turned up a few times. V usage is TRBV14 and J usage is TRBJ2-3, with a possible D match to TRBD2 (5 bases). Germline values: CDR1 SGHDN, CDR2 FVKESK. Trimming stripped 5 bases from V and 2 bases from J, with 11 bases between. The CDR3 runs to 14 residues. CDR3 residues: CASSGSDSTDTQYF. DNA for the CDR3: TGTGCCAGCAGCGGTAGCGACTCCACAGATACGCAGTATTTT.

This clonotype was found a few times. This chain links TRBV5-1 with TRBJ1-1; D might be TRBD1 (6 bases). Germline CDR1 reads SGHRS; CDR2 reads YFSETQ. V was clipped by 4 bases and J by 5 bases, with 15 bases between them. This CDR3 is 14 amino acids long. DNA for the CDR3: TGCGCCAGCAGCCCCAACGGGGGCTATACTGAAGCTTTCTTT. Protein sequence: CASSPNGGYTEAFF. The full variable domain, its missing parts supplied by reference TRBV5-1 and TRBJ1-1, is KAGVTQTPRYLIKTRGQQVTLSCSPISGHRSVSWYQQTPGQGLQFLFEYFSETQRNKGNFPGRFSGRQFSNSRSEMNVSTLELGDSALYLCASSPNGGYTEAFFGQGTRLTVV.

This clonotype was counted only a few times. CDR3 region: CSLGKGTDTQYF. The CDR3 DNA reads TGCAGCCTTGGGAAGGGTACAGATACGCAGTATTTT. The chain combines TRBV29-1 with TRBJ2-3; D gene ambiguous. Germline V lookup: CDR1 SQVTM, CDR2 ANQGSEA. V lost 8 bases and J lost 3, with 12 bases in between. This CDR3 spans 12 amino acids.

V gene TRBV5-1 combines with J gene TRBJ1-1; possible D gene TRBD1, 6 bases. Trimming removed 4 bases from V and 4 bases from J, with 20 bases in between. Germline V gene data show CDR1 as SGHRS and CDR2 as YFSETQ. This CDR3 is built from 16 residues. The CDR3 spells CASSIGSPGAGTEAFF. The DNA for the CDR3 is TGCGCCAGCAGCATAGGGAGCCCGGGGGCAGGCACTGAAGCTTTCTTT. The full variable domain, in which reference TRBV5-1 and TRBJ1-1 provide the parts outside the CDR3, is KAGVTQTPRYLIKTRGQQVTLSCSPISGHRSVSWYQQTPGQGLQFLFEYFSETQRNKGNFPGRFSGRQFSNSRSEMNVSTLELGDSALYLCASSIGSPGAGTEAFFGQGTRLTVV.

V usage is TRBV27 and J usage is TRBJ1-1; 7 positions match TRBD1. This CDR3 region has 15 residues. Trimming removed 4 bases from V and 5 bases from J; junction bases left unmatched: 10. Germline CDR1 reads MNHEY; CDR2 reads SMNVEV (reference sequence). The CDR3: CASSSGDRVWTEAFF. DNA for the CDR3: TGTGCCAGCAGTTCCGGCGACAGGGTTTGGACTGAAGCTTTCTTT.

This clonotype occurred many times. Germline and junction disagree at one end, which may indicate a read error. The chain has TRBV5-1 and TRBJ1-2, with D unclear. CDR1 is SGHRS, CDR2 YFSETQ, per germline. The CDR3 is 13 amino acids. The CDR3 region has the DNA TGTGCCAGCAGCCCAGACGGGAACTATGGCTACACCTTC. It yields the protein CASSPDGNYGYTF. The whole variable domain, remainder taken from reference TRBV5-1 and TRBJ1-2, is KAGVTQTPRYLIKTRGQQVTLSCSPISGHRSVSWYQQTPGQGLQFLFEYFSETQRNKGNFPGRFSGRQFSNSRSEMNVSTLELGDSALYLCASSPDGNYGYTFGSGTRLTVV.